The sequence of this T cell receptor beta chain was determined in a study of human T cells and chemical hapten exposure. A few counts support this clonotype. No antigen is known for it. Whole-study results and caveats: Expanded TCR sets contained significantly more large CDR3 similarity clusters than controls.

The CDR3 runs 14 residues. Trimming removed 7 bases from V and 6 bases from J; junction bases left unmatched: 11. Looked up from germline, CDR1 is SGHTA and CDR2 is FQGNSA. Stated time point: patch test 3, about 24 weeks after DPC sensitization. As to treatment: therapeutic diphenylcyclopropenone sensitization with weekly scalp DPC. TCRdb re-analysed the RACE reads in MiXCR, keeping a single row per CDR3 protein. The sample includes 85,000 to 100,000 distinct CDR3 sequences, roughly a quarter seen only once; the top ten take 10%. Specimen: whole blood, collected in connection with sensitization to the hapten diphenylcyclopropenone (DPC). The TCR was taken from a man aged 35-49 years with alopecia areata. Some clones in this sample may be carry-over from other donors' samples. The chain uses TRBV7-2 and TRBJ2-7, with 8 bases matching TRBD2. CDR3 protein: CASTPTGGPLEQYF. As DNA, the CDR3 is TGTGCCAGCACCCCTACGGGGGGGCCCCTCGAGCAGTACTTC.